The clone carrying this T cell receptor (beta chain) was seen just once. Authors' analysis steps: Estimates of nucleated cell counts were drawn from the amplification of reference gene primers. The protocol was immunoSEQ multiplex PCR, while the TCRdb copy is restricted to in-frame clones and leaves out a portion. V and J calls and clone size are copied from that table; D and trimming were computed from the DNA. The table lists almost 250,000 clones, 86% of them singletons. There are 15 residues in the CDR3. CDR1 LGHNA and CDR2 YNFKEQ come from the germline V gene. The germline V and J ends were trimmed by 4 bases and 2 bases, with 14 bases remaining between them. The Seattle site enrolled patients during active infection and followed them longitudinally. These data come from a study of blood T cell repertoires in COVID-19. Study details: Samples representing acute and convalescent COVID-19 were sourced from the United States, Italy and Spain.

Sequences were obtained from peripheral blood. The chain links TRBV4-2 to TRBJ1-1; D unclear. This sequence originates from an elderly woman with COVID-19, enrolled during active disease. The CDR3 region has the DNA TGTGCCAGCAGCCGATCTACGTCAGGAAACACTGAAGCTTTCTTT. It codes for CASSRSTSGNTEAFF.